This TCR beta chain was recovered during a study of graft-versus-host responses after intestinal transplantation. General study results and limits: Allografts from individuals with graft-donor T cell macrochimerism displayed high graft-versus-host to host-versus-graft clonal ratios. GvH clones were identified in recipient marrow, with some first appearing in ileum or blood. Maximum circulating GvH clone levels tracked with early post-transplant HvG decreases.

Remarks on this clone: Its antigen is unknown.

Germline-derived CDR1 and CDR2 are SEHNR and FQNEAQ (reference sequence). CDR3 length: 13 amino acids. The V end was cut by 4 bases, the J end by 7 bases, with 10 bases between. The assay was immunoSEQ multiplex PCR, and TCRdb's table has in-frame clones only and misses some. The sample yields about 39,000 clones, roughly 95% seen once. This TCR was sampled from a human donor who was the organ donor for an intestinal transplant. The chain couples TRBV7-9 to TRBJ2-2; D call uncertain. The sequencing used unstimulated CD8+ T cells sorted from spleen or lymph node cells, collected before transplant. CDR3 region: CASSSDPGGELFF. In nucleotides, the CDR3 is TGTGCCAGCAGCTCGGATCCGGGCGGGGAGCTGTTTTTT.